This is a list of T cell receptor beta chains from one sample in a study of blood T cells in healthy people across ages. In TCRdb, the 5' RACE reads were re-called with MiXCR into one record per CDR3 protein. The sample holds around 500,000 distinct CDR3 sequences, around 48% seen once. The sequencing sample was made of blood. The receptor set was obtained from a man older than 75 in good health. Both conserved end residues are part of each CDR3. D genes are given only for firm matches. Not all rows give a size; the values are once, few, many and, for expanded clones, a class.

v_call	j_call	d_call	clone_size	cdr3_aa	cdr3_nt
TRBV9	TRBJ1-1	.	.	CASSPRVEAGGEAFF	TGTGCCAGCAGCCCCAGGGTCGAAGCGGGGGGTGAAGCTTTCTTT
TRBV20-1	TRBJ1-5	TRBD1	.	CSAARDSTNQPQHF	TGCAGTGCTGCCCGGGACAGCACTAATCAGCCCCAGCATTTT
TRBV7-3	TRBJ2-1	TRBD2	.	CASSFDSGNYNEQFF	TGTGCCAGCAGCTTCGATAGCGGGAACTACAATGAGCAGTTCTTC
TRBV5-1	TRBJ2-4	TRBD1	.	CTSSSRGQGPLAKNIQYF	TGCACCAGCAGCTCACGGGGACAGGGGCCTCTAGCCAAAAACATTCAGTACTTC
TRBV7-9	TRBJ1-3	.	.	CASSSNLAGGFGNTIYF	TGTGCCAGCAGCTCAAACCTCGCTGGAGGGTTTGGAAACACCATATATTTT
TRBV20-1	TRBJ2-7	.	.	CSAPGDPPYEQYF	TGCAGTGCCCCAGGGGATCCCCCTTACGAGCAGTACTTC
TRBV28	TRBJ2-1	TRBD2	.	CASSSRPTSGYYNEQFF	TGTGCCAGCAGTTCCCGCCCGACTAGCGGGTATTACAATGAGCAGTTCTTC
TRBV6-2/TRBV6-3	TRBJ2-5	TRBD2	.	CASRSGPGLAGGIETQYF	TGTGCCAGCAGGTCGGGACCGGGACTAGCGGGGGGCATAGAGACCCAGTACTTC
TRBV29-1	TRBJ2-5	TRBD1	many	CSVEPGGKETQYF	TGCAGCGTTGAGCCAGGGGGCAAAGAGACCCAGTACTTC
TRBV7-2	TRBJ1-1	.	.	CASSLQSTEAFF	TGTGCCAGCAGCTTACAGAGCACTGAAGCTTTCTTT
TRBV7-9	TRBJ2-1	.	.	CASTYAGEQFF	TGTGCCAGCACCTACGCAGGGGAGCAGTTCTTC
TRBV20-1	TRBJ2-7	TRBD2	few	CSASNRGGRDYEQYF	TGCAGTGCTAGCAACCGGGGCGGGAGAGACTACGAGCAGTACTTC
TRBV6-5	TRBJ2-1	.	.	CASSYAGGGSYEQFF	TGTGCCAGCAGTTACGCCGGGGGCGGCTCCTACGAGCAGTTCTTC
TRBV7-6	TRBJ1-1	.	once	CASSSRARGSEAFF	TGTGCCAGCAGCTCTAGGGCAAGAGGGAGTGAAGCTTTCTTT
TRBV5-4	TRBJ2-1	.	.	CASSSPLGRSYNEQFF	TGTGCCAGCAGCTCCCCCCTAGGCCGCTCCTACAATGAGCAGTTCTTC
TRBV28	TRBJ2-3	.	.	CASSTVNSGDTQYF	TGTGCCAGCAGCACAGTCAACTCGGGGGATACGCAGTATTTT
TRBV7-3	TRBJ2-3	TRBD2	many	CASSPTSGRSHTQYF	TGTGCCAGCAGCCCGACTAGCGGGAGATCTCATACGCAGTATTTT
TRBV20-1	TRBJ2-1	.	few	CSARDGSSPYNEQFF	TGCAGTGCTAGAGACGGGAGTTCCCCCTACAATGAGCAGTTCTTC
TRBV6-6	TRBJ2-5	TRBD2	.	CASSPTLLAGEETQYF	TGTGCCAGCAGTCCCACTCTGCTAGCGGGAGAAGAGACCCAGTACTTC
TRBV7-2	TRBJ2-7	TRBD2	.	CASSLDLAAGVGEQYF	TGTGCCAGCAGCTTAGACCTAGCGGCTGGCGTGGGCGAGCAGTACTTC
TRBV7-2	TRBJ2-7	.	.	CASSKGDTPYEQYF	TGTGCCAGCAGCAAAGGGGACACCCCATACGAGCAGTACTTC
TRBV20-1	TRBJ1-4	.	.	CSASGVRGTNEKLFF	TGCAGTGCTAGTGGGGTCAGGGGTACGAATGAAAAACTGTTTTTT
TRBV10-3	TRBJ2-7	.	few	CATSRNEYEQYF	TGTGCCACGTCAAGAAATGAATACGAGCAGTACTTC
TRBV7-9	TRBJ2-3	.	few	CASSLTGFLDTQYF	TGTGCCAGCAGCTTGACAGGTTTTTTGGATACGCAGTATTTT
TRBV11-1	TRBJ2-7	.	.	CASSLNWYEQYF	TGTGCCAGCAGCTTAAACTGGTACGAGCAGTACTTC
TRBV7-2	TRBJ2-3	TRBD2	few	CASSLSAGGAQYF	TGTGCCAGCAGCTTGAGTGCGGGAGGTGCGCAGTATTTT
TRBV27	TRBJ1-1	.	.	CASSLFGTLNTEAFF	TGTGCCAGCAGTTTATTCGGAACGTTGAACACTGAAGCTTTCTTT
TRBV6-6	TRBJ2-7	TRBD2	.	CASSLKTCGSLEQYF	TGTGCCAGCAGTTTAAAGACTTGCGGGAGCCTCGAGCAGTACTTC
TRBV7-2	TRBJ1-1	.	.	CASSPGSSGEAFF	TGTGCCAGCAGCCCTGGAAGTAGCGGTGAAGCTTTCTTT
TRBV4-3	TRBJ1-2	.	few	CASSQGVDGGYTF	TGCGCCAGCAGCCAAGGGGTAGATGGGGGCTACACCTTC
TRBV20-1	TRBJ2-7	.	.	CSANPQRLYNEQYF	TGCAGTGCTAACCCGCAGCGGCTTTACAATGAGCAGTACTTC
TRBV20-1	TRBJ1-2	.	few	CSAREEPNKGSNYGYTF	TGCAGTGCTAGAGAAGAACCGAACAAGGGCTCTAACTATGGCTACACCTTC
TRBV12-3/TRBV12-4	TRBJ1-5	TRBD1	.	CASDWGQGVQPQHF	TGTGCCAGCGACTGGGGACAGGGGGTACAGCCCCAGCATTTT
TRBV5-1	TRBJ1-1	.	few	CASSPAGSMDTEAFF	TGCGCCAGCAGCCCCGCGGGGAGCATGGACACTGAAGCTTTCTTT
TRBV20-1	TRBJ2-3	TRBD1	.	CSATLQGSTDTQYF	TGCAGTGCTACCCTACAGGGGTCCACAGATACGCAGTATTTT
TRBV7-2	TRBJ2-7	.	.	CASSLQTRSSEQYF	TGTGCCAGCAGCCTCCAAACACGTTCAAGCGAGCAGTACTTC
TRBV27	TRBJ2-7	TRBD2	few	CATHRTGGEQYF	TGTGCCACCCATAGGACCGGGGGGGAGCAGTACTTC
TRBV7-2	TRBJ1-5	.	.	CASSLLPGVDQPQHF	TGTGCCAGCAGCTTATTGCCAGGGGTCGATCAGCCCCAGCATTTT
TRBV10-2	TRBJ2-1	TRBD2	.	CASSESGTSAFNEQFF	TGCGCCAGCAGTGAGTCGGGGACTAGCGCTTTTAATGAGCAGTTCTTC
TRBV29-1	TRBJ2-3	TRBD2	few	CSVPFSGMSDTQYF	TGCAGCGTTCCCTTTAGCGGGATGTCAGATACGCAGTATTTT
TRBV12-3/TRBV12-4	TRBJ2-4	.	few	CASRRAPPDIQYF	TGTGCCAGCAGGAGGGCCCCCCCGGACATTCAGTACTTC
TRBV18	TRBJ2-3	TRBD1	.	CASSPGHRGPDTQYF	TGTGCCAGCTCACCAGGCCACAGGGGGCCGGATACGCAGTATTTT
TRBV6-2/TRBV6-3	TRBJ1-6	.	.	CASRPTGYTSSSYNSPLHF	TGTGCCAGCAGGCCGACAGGCTATACTTCGAGCTCCTATAATTCACCCCTCCACTTT
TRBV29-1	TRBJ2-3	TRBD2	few	CSVVRASGGDTQYF	TGCAGCGTTGTCCGGGCTAGCGGGGGAGATACGCAGTATTTT
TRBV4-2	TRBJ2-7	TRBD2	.	CASSPPRGSMSSYEQYF	TGTGCCAGCAGCCCCCCCCGCGGGAGTATGTCCTCCTACGAGCAGTACTTC